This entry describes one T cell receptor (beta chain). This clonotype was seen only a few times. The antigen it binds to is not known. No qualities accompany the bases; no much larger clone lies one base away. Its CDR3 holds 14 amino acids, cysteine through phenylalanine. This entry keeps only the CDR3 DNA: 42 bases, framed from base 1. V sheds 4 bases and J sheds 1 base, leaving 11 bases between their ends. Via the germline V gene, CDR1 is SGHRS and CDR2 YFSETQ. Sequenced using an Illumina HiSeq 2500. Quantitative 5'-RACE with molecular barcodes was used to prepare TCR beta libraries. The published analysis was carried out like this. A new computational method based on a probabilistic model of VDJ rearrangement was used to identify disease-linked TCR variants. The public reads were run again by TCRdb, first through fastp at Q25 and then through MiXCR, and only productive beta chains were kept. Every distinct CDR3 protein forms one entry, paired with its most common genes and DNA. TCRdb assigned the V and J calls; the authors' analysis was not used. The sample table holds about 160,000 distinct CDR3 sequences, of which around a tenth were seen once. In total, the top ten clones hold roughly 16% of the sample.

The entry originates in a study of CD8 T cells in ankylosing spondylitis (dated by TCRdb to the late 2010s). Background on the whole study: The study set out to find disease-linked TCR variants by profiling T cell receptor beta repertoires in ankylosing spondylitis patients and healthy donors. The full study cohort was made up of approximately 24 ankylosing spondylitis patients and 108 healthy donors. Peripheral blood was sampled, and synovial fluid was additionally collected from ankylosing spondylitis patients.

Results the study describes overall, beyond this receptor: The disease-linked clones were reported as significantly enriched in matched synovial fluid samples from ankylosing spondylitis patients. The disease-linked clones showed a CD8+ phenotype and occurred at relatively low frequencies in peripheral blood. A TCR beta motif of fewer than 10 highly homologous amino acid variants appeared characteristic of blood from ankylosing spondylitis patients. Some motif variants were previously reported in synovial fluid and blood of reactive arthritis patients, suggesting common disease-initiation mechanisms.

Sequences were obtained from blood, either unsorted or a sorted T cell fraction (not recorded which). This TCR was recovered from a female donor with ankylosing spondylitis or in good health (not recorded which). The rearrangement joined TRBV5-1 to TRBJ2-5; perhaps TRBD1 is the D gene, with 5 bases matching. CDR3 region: CASSPDSIQETQYF. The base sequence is TGCGCCAGCAGCCCCGACAGCATCCAAGAGACCCAGTACTTC.